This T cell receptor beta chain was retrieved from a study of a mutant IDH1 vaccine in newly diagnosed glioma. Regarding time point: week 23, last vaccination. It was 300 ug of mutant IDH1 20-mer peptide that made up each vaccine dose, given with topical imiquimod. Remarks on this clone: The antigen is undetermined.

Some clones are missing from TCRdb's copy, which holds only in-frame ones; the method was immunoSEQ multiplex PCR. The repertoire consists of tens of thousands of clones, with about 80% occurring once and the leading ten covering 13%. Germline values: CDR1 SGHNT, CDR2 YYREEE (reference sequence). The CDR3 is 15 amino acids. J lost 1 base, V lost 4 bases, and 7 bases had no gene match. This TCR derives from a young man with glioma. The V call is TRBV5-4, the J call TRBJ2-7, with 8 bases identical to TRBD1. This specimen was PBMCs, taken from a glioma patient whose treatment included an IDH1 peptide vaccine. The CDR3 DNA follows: TGTGCCAGCAGCCCACGGACAGGGAAGTCCTACGAGCAGTACTTC. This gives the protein CASSPRTGKSYEQYF.